These 32 T cell receptor beta chains came from one sample sequenced in a study of cytomegalovirus exposure and HLA in healthy donors. The PCR employed 60 Vbeta primers together with 13 Jbeta primers. Data came from immunoSEQ multiplex PCR; TCRdb stores just in-frame clones and leaves some out. The profile shows roughly 80,000 clones, about 80% of them singletons. Material: PBMCs. Receptor source: a middle-aged woman in good health and CMV-seronegative.

This CDR3 is CASSPQVVDTEAFF. The CDR3 nucleotides read TGTGCCAGTAGCCCACAGGTGGTTGACACTGAAGCTTTCTTT. The gene calls are TRBV19 and TRBJ1-1, with TRBD1 as a possible D gene (5 bases). This CDR3 is 14 amino acids long. Germline V gives CDR1 LNHDA, CDR2 SQIVND (reference sequence). The V and J ends lost 6 bases and 3 bases respectively, with 14 bases between them.

In this sample, this clone turned up once. The rearrangement joins TRBV28 to TRBJ2-4; unclear D gene. This CDR3 spans 12 amino acids. In germline, CDR1 is MDHEN, CDR2 SYDVKM. V lost 5 bases to trimming and J lost 3 bases, with 5 bases between them. The CDR3 DNA is TGTGCCAGCAGTCGTTTCAAAAACATTCAGTACTTC. Translated, it gives CASSRFKNIQYF. Drawing the rest from reference TRBV28 and TRBJ2-4, the complete variable domain is DVKVTQSSRYLVKRTGEKVFLECVQDMDHENMFWYRQDPGLGLRLIYFSYDVKMKEKGDIPEGYSVSREKKERFSLILESASTNQTSMYLCASSRFKNIQYFGAGTRLSVL.

The genes are TRBV11-2 and TRBJ2-7, with D possibly being TRBD2 (6 bases). Per germline, CDR1 SGHAT and CDR2 FQNNGV. The CDR3 spans 16 residues. Trimming removed 2 bases from V and 0 bases from J, with 14 bases in between. This CDR3 is CASSLYTGTASYEQYF. CDR3 DNA sequence: TGTGCCAGCAGCTTATACACCGGGACTGCCTCCTACGAGCAGTACTTC.

Here the CDR3 DNA reads TGTGCCAGCAGTATAGGACTGCAATCCTACGAGCAGTACTTC. Translating it yields CASSIGLQSYEQYF. J is TRBJ2-7 and V is TRBV28; weak D call: TRBD2 (5 bases). The V gene's germline CDR1 is MDHEN and CDR2 SYDVKM. This CDR3 comprises 14 residues. Between the trimmed V and J ends, which lost 5 bases and 1 base, there was a span of 12 bases.

The chain combines TRBV7-9 with TRBJ2-7, with TRBD2 as a possible D gene (6 bases). Trimming removed 4 bases at V and 4 bases at J, with 8 bases between. This CDR3 is 12 amino acids long. Per the germline V gene, CDR1 is SEHNR and CDR2 is FQNEAQ (reference sequence). Here the CDR3 reads CASSSAGYEQYF. CDR3 DNA sequence: TGTGCCAGCAGCTCGGCGGGATACGAGCAGTACTTC.

In this sample, this clone turned up a few times. The chain has TRBV2 and TRBJ1-5; D remains ambiguous. In germline, CDR1 is SNHLY, CDR2 FYNNEI. Trimming removed 3 bases from V and 4 bases from J, with 10 bases in between. This CDR3 has 14 residues. Written as DNA, the CDR3 is TGTGCCAGCAGTGAGTCGACGGGGAATCAGCCCCAGCATTTT. Encoded protein: CASSESTGNQPQHF.

The chain couples TRBV10-3 to TRBJ1-3, with a possible D match to TRBD1 (6 bases). The length of the CDR3 is 16 residues. Trimming shortened V by 6 bases and J by 0 bases, and 15 bases separated the two germline ends. CDR1 is ENHRY and CDR2 is SYGVKD in the germline V gene. The CDR3 coding sequence is TGTGCCATCAGCCCTCGGGGGGCCGACTCTGGAAACACCATATATTTT. It codes for CAISPRGADSGNTIYF.

The chain is built from TRBV5-6 and TRBJ2-7; 9 bases are shared with TRBD1. The CDR3 runs to 15 residues. Germline CDR1 reads SGHDT; CDR2 reads YYEEEE. Trimming at V came to 0 bases and at J to 0 bases, leaving 1 base not matched to a gene. CDR3 bases: TGTGCCAGCAGCTTGGGACAGGGGGACTCCTACGAGCAGTACTTC. This gives the protein CASSLGQGDSYEQYF.

This chain connects TRBV5-4 to TRBJ1-2; 7 bases fit TRBD1. CDR3 length: 15 amino acids. Germline CDR1 is SGHNT and CDR2 is YYREEE (reference sequence). Germline trimming cut 4 bases from V and 4 bases from J; bases unmatched to any gene: 10. The chain's CDR3 is CASSTRTGETYGYTF. As DNA, the CDR3 is TGTGCCAGCAGCACACGAACAGGGGAGACCTATGGCTACACCTTC. Full variable domain (missing parts from reference TRBV5-4 and TRBJ1-2): ETGVTQSPTHLIKTRGQQVTLRCSSQSGHNTVSWYQQALGQGPQFIFQYYREEENGRGNFPPRFSGLQFPNYSSELNVNALELDDSALYLCASSTRTGETYGYTFGSGTRLTVV.

This clone has just one count. The rearrangement joins TRBV30 to TRBJ1-1, with D possibly being TRBD1 (6 bases). This CDR3 contains 19 residues. V was clipped by 1 base and J by 3 bases, with 27 bases between them. Looked up from germline, CDR1 is GTSNPN and CDR2 is SVGIG (reference sequence). The CDR3 sequence: CAWSALPYYLGAKDTEAFF. The DNA of the CDR3 is TGTGCCTGGAGTGCCCTACCGTACTATTTGGGGGCCAAAGACACTGAAGCTTTCTTT.

Concerning this clone itself: Since the CDR3 does not end with the conserved phenylalanine or tryptophan, this likely comes from a read error. The V and J genes are TRBV5-6 and TRBJ1-6; 12 bases map to TRBD1. Germline trimming cut 3 bases from V and 5 bases from J; bases unmatched to any gene: 6. Germline V lookup: CDR1 SGHDT, CDR2 YYEEEE. The CDR3 contains 17 residues. The CDR3 sequence is CASSSGTGGDNNSPLHL. The CDR3 nucleotides are TGTGCCAGCAGCTCGGGGACAGGGGGCGATAATAATTCACCCCTCCACCTT.

The CDR3 DNA reads TGTGCCAGCAGCTTTGGACTAGCGGGACACAATGAGCAGTTCTTC. This codes for CASSFGLAGHNEQFF. The chain uses TRBV7-6 and TRBJ2-1; 12 nucleotides match TRBD2. The CDR3 has 15 amino acids. Trimming cost V 3 bases and J 5 bases; bases outside gene matches: 2. CDR1 is SGHVS and CDR2 is FNYEAQ in the germline V gene.

J is TRBJ1-2 and V is TRBV6-1, with 10 nucleotides matching TRBD1. Trimming removed 6 bases from V and 4 bases from J; junction bases left unmatched: 8. The CDR3 extends over 15 amino acids. Germline CDR1 MNHNS, CDR2 SASEGT. The CDR3 is CASRSGTGDFYGYTF. CDR3 nucleotide sequence: TGTGCCAGCAGGTCCGGGACAGGGGACTTCTATGGCTACACCTTC.

This clone was recorded once. The rearrangement uses TRBV28 and TRBJ2-1, with D possibly being TRBD1 (5 bases). Germline V gives CDR1 MDHEN, CDR2 SYDVKM. The CDR3 is 14 amino acids. The ends were cut back, 3 bases at V and 7 bases at J, with 13 bases in the middle. The CDR3 nucleotides read TGTGCCAGCAGTTTGGCACACCCAGGGAATGAGCAGTTCTTC. Protein: CASSLAHPGNEQFF.

J is TRBJ1-5 and V is TRBV7-8; 7 bases match TRBD1. Germline assignment: CDR1 SGHVS and CDR2 FQNEAQ. This CDR3 is built from 20 residues. Unmatched junction bases numbered 19, after V lost 5 bases and J lost 0 bases. CDR3 in DNA: TGTGCCAGCAGCCGAAGCAAAATCATCCAACAGGGGTATAGCAATCAGCCCCAGCATTTT. Protein product: CASSRSKIIQQGYSNQPQHF.

CDR3 coding DNA: TGTGCCATCAGTAAAGCACCCGCCTCTGGGGCCAACGTCCTGACTTTC. Translating it yields CAISKAPASGANVLTF. V gene TRBV10-3 combines with J gene TRBJ2-6; D is unclear. The CDR3 loop spans 16 amino acids. The germline gives CDR1 ENHRY, CDR2 SYGVKD. V lost 5 bases and J lost 0, with 11 bases in between.

The rearrangement joins TRBV29-1 to TRBJ1-6; D possibly corresponds to TRBD1 (6 bases). V was clipped by 4 bases and J by 5 bases, with 9 bases between them. CDR3 length equals 13 residues. Germline loops: CDR1 SQVTM, CDR2 ANQGSEA. CDR3 amino acids: CSVGTDNNSPLHF. The DNA of the CDR3 is TGCAGCGTTGGGACAGACAATAATTCACCCCTCCACTTT.

This rearrangement joins TRBV6-6 to TRBJ2-5; D call uncertain. V was clipped by 0 bases and J by 1 base, with 6 bases between them. The germline gives CDR1 MNHNY, CDR2 SVGAGI (reference sequence). The CDR3 has 14 residues. The CDR3 DNA is TGTGCCAGCAGTTACTCATGGGCCCAAGAGACCCAGTACTTC. This sequence encodes CASSYSWAQETQYF.

The table lists this clone with a count of one. The chain joins TRBV28 to TRBJ1-1; 10 bases line up with TRBD1. The CDR3 is 15 residues long. Germline CDR1 reads MDHEN; CDR2 reads SYDVKM. J gave up 5 bases and V 5 bases, and 8 bases lay outside the gene matches. For the CDR3, the DNA is TGTGCCAGCAGTATTCGACAGGGGGCCGGTACTGAAGCTTTCTTT. It encodes CASSIRQGAGTEAFF.

This clone has just a few counts. The V call is TRBV6-4, the J call TRBJ2-7, with 14 nucleotides matching TRBD2. The CDR3 contains 21 residues. Germline V CDR1 and CDR2: MRHNA, SNTAGT. V gave up 0 bases and J gave up 3 bases; unmatched junction bases: 16. CDR3: CASSDSINGTSGSRNLYEQYF. The DNA for the CDR3 is TGTGCCAGCAGTGACTCGATAAACGGGACTAGCGGGAGCCGAAACCTCTACGAGCAGTACTTC.

The chain combines TRBV10-3 with TRBJ2-7; 8 bases are a match to TRBD1. V lost 3 bases, J lost 0 bases, and 4 bases stayed unmatched. The CDR3 loop spans 15 amino acids. Germline CDR1 reads ENHRY; CDR2 reads SYGVKD. The CDR3 sequence is CAISDPRGLSYEQYF. In DNA form, the CDR3 reads TGTGCCATCAGTGATCCCAGGGGGCTCTCCTACGAGCAGTACTTC.

V usage is TRBV30 and J usage is TRBJ1-1, with D unclear. This CDR3 is built from 13 residues. V was trimmed by 0 bases and J by 4 bases, leaving 9 bases between them. Germline V lookup: CDR1 GTSNPN, CDR2 SVGIG (reference sequence). The CDR3 nucleotides read TGTGCCTGGAGTGTGGTTACAGCCACTGAAGCTTTCTTT. Protein sequence: CAWSVVTATEAFF.

This clone has a handful of counts. This rearrangement joins TRBV7-2 to TRBJ2-1; TRBD2 matches at 15 bases. Germline CDR1 and CDR2: SGHTA and FQGNSA. V trimming: 5 bases; J trimming: 6 bases; junction bases outside the gene matches: 2. The CDR3 length is 15 residues. This CDR3 reads CASSKGLAGGNEQFF. CDR3 in DNA: TGTGCCAGCAGCAAGGGACTAGCGGGAGGCAATGAGCAGTTCTTC. Full variable domain (missing parts from reference TRBV7-2 and TRBJ2-1): GAGVSQSPSNKVTEKGKDVELRCDPISGHTALYWYRQSLGQGLEFLIYFQGNSAPDKSGLPSDRFSAERTGGSVSTLTIQRTQQEDSAVYLCASSKGLAGGNEQFFGPGTRLTVL.

J is TRBJ1-6 and V is TRBV19, with 9 bases that match TRBD1. This CDR3 region has 14 residues. Germline CDR1 reads LNHDA; CDR2 reads SQIVND (reference sequence). The V and J ends lost 10 bases and 6 bases, in that order; junction bases with no gene match: 7. DNA for the CDR3: TGTGCCACCGGGGACAGGGCGTCTAATTCACCCCTCCACTTT. This encodes CATGDRASNSPLHF.

The chain has TRBV30 and TRBJ2-1; 9 bases align to TRBD2. There are 13 residues in the CDR3. J was trimmed by 4 bases and V by 4 bases; bases with no gene match: 2. Germline V gives CDR1 GTSNPN, CDR2 SVGIG (reference sequence). CDR3 DNA sequence: TGTGCCTGGACTAGCGGGGAGTACAATGAGCAGTTCTTC. It yields the protein CAWTSGEYNEQFF.

The chain links TRBV19 to TRBJ1-5, with D tentatively TRBD1 (5 bases). Germline CDR1 and CDR2: LNHDA and SQIVND (reference sequence). The V gene lost 4 bases and the J gene lost 1 base, with 8 bases spanning the gap. The CDR3 has 14 residues. The DNA of the CDR3 is TGTGCCAGTAGTAGGAGACAGAGCAATCAGCCCCAGCATTTT. Its protein product is CASSRRQSNQPQHF.

The CDR3 DNA follows: TGTGCCAGCAGCCAAGGACGGCACAGCTCCTACGAGCAGTACTTC. Translated: CASSQGRHSSYEQYF. The chain is built from TRBV4-2 and TRBJ2-7; D is ambiguous. This CDR3 is 15 amino acids long. The ends were cut back, 1 base at V and 0 bases at J, with 10 bases in the middle. Germline CDR1 is LGHNA and CDR2 is YNFKEQ.

CDR3 sequence: CASSGTGGDTQYF. The CDR3 bases are TGTGCCAGCAGCGGGACAGGGGGGGATACGCAGTATTTT. This rearrangement joins TRBV5-4 to TRBJ2-3; TRBD1 aligns across 11 bases. Germline assignment: CDR1 SGHNT and CDR2 YYREEE (reference sequence). This CDR3 region has 13 residues. V lost 4 bases, J lost 6 bases, and 1 base stayed unmatched.

The gene calls are TRBV29-1 and TRBJ1-1; D is undetermined. Trimming stripped 1 base from V and 7 bases from J, with 16 bases between. This CDR3 region has 14 residues. Looked up from germline, CDR1 is SQVTM and CDR2 is ANQGSEA. CDR3: CSVEGLLGSHEAFF. CDR3 DNA: TGCAGCGTTGAAGGTTTGCTAGGGAGTCATGAAGCTTTCTTT. Using reference TRBV29-1 and TRBJ1-1 for the parts outside the CDR3, the full variable domain is SAVISQKPSRDICQRGTSLTIQCQVDSQVTMMFWYRQQPGQSLTLIATANQGSEATYESGFVIDKFPISRPNLTFSTLTVSNMSPEDSSIYLCSVEGLLGSHEAFFGQGTRLTVV.

The DNA for the CDR3 is TGTGCCAGCAGCTTAAGGGGGCAGTCAGATACGCAGTATTTT. Translated: CASSLRGQSDTQYF. V and J are TRBV7-9 and TRBJ2-3; 7 nucleotides match TRBD1. Per the germline V gene, CDR1 is SEHNR and CDR2 is FQNEAQ (reference sequence). Trimming took 2 bases from V and 4 from J; bases not matched to a gene: 3. CDR3 length: 14 amino acids.

The chain links TRBV5-1 to TRBJ2-1; no definite D call. Germline loops: CDR1 SGHRS, CDR2 YFSETQ. CDR3 size: 15 residues. V was shortened by 4 bases and J by 0 bases, with 11 bases between the two germline ends. CDR3 sequence (DNA): TGCGCCAGCAGCCCCTCCCCTCGCTCCTACAATGAGCAGTTCTTC. Its translation: CASSPSPRSYNEQFF. Combining the CDR3 with reference TRBV5-1 and TRBJ2-1 gives the whole variable domain KAGVTQTPRYLIKTRGQQVTLSCSPISGHRSVSWYQQTPGQGLQFLFEYFSETQRNKGNFPGRFSGRQFSNSRSEMNVSTLELGDSALYLCASSPSPRSYNEQFFGPGTRLTVL.

V gene TRBV27 combines with J gene TRBJ1-2; TRBD1 might be the D (6 bases). The CDR3 runs to 16 residues. CDR1 is MNHEY and CDR2 is SMNVEV in the germline V gene (reference sequence). V lost 5 bases and J lost 1, with 17 bases in between. As DNA, the CDR3 is TGTGCCAGCAGTCATTATTCGGACAGCTTTAACTATGGCTACACCTTC. Protein sequence: CASSHYSDSFNYGYTF.